This entry is about one T cell receptor (beta chain). The antigen remains undetermined. This sample is drawn from a study of shared clonotypes between healthy human individuals. Overall study findings and caveats: Among donors, sharing of clonotypes was expected to be affected by sequencing depth. A handful of donors held approximately 4.5% of naive CD4 clonotypes in common. Clonotypes which were not shared had lower generation probabilities than clonotypes that all four donors shared.

V lost 1 base, J lost 2 bases, and 0 bases stayed unmatched. CDR1 and CDR2 (germline): LNHDA, SQIVND (reference sequence). The CDR3 totals 14 residues. Here immunoSEQ multiplex PCR was the method, and the copy in TCRdb shows in-frame clones only, minus some. The repertoire holds about 2,200,000 clones, with roughly 91% as singletons. Cells designated naive CD8 were CD45RO-negative and were positively selected for CCR7, with terminally differentiated effector memory CD45RA+ cells excluded. The sequence was obtained from a man aged 18 to 29 in good health. Some clones in this sample may be carry-over from other donors' samples. The chain combines TRBV19 with TRBJ2-7; 9 bases are shared with TRBD2. Material for sequencing was naive CD8+ T cells from PBMCs. The DNA for the CDR3 is TGTGCCAGTAGTATAGCTAGCGGGGCCTACGAGCAGTACTTC. Translated, it gives CASSIASGAYEQYF.